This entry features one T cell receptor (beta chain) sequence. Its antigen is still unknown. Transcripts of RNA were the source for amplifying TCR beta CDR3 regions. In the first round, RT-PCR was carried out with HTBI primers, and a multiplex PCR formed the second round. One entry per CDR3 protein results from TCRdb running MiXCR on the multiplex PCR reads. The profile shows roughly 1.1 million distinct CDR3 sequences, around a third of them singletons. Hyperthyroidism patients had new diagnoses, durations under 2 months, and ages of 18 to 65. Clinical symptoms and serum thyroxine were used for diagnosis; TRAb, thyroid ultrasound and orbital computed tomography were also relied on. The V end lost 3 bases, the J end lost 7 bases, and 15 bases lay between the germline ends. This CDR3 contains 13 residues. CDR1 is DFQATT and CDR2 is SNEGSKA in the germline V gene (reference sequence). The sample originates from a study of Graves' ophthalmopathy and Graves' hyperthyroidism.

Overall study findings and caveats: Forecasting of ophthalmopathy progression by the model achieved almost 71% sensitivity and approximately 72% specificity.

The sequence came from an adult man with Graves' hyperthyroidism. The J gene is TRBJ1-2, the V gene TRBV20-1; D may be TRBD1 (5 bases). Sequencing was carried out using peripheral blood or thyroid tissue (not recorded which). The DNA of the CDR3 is TGCAGTGCTAGTGGTCTAGCAGGGAGTGGCTACACCTTC. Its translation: CSASGLAGSGYTF.